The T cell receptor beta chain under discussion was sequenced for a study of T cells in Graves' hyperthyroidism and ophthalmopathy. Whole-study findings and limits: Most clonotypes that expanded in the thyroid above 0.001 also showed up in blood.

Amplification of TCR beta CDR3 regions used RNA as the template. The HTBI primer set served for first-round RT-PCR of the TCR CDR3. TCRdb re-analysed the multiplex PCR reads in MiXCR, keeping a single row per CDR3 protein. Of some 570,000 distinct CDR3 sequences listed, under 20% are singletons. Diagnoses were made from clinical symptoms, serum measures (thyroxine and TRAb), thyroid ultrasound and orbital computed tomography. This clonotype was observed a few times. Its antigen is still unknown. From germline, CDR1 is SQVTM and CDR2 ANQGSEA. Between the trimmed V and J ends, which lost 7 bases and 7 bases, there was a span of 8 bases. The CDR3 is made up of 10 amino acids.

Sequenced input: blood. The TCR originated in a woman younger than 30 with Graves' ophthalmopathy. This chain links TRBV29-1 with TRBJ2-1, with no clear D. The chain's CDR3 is CSASNNEQFF. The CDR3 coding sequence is TGCAGCGCCTCCAATAATGAGCAGTTCTTC.